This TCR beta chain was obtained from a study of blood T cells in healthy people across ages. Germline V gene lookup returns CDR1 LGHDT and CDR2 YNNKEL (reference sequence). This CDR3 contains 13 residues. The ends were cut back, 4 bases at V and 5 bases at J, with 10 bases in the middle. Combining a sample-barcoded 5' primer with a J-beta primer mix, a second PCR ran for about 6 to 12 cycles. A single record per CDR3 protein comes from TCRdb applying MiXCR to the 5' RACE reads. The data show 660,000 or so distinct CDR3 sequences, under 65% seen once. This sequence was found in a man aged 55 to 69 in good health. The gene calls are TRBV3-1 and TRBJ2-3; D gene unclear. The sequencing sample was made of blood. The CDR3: CASSRSQGDTQYF. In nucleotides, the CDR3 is TGTGCCAGCAGCCGATCCCAAGGAGATACGCAGTATTTT.